The clone carrying this TCR beta chain occurred once. Antigen specificity is unknown. The sample belongs to a study of T cells after posttransplantation cyclophosphamide. Study-wide points: Later blood repertoires were often dominated by clones from the donor CD8+ memory compartment.

Busulfan-fludarabine conditioning, marrow transplant, and cyclophosphamide on days +3 and +4 were administered. Sequencing used immunoSEQ multiplex PCR; TCRdb keeps in-frame clones, though not all of them. Among some 6,700 clones listed, around 90% were seen once. The TCR comes from a male patient between 60 and 69 years old who received an allogeneic stem cell transplant from a related donor and was CMV-positive. Some T cells may have originated in the graft donor. The sequences come from CD8+ T cells sorted from blood, collected after allogeneic stem cell transplant with posttransplant cyclophosphamide.

The CDR3 is CASTMTGGIWTEAFF. The CDR3 DNA reads TGTGCCAGTACCATGACAGGGGGCATATGGACTGAAGCTTTCTTT. The rearrangement uses TRBV19 and TRBJ1-1, with 10 bases that match TRBD1. With 7 bases clipped from V and 5 bases from J, the junction kept 10 bases outside the gene matches. Germline CDR1 is LNHDA and CDR2 is SQIVND (reference sequence). The CDR3 is 15 residues long.